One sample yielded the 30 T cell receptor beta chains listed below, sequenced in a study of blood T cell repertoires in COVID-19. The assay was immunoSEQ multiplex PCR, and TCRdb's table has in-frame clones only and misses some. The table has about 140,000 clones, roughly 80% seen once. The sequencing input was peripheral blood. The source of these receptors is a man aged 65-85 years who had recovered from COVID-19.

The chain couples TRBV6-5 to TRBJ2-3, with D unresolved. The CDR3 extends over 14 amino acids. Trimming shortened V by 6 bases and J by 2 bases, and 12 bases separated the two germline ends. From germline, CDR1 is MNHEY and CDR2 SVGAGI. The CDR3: CASSLRSNTDTQYF. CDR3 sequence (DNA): TGTGCCAGCAGCCTCCGGAGCAACACAGATACGCAGTATTTT.

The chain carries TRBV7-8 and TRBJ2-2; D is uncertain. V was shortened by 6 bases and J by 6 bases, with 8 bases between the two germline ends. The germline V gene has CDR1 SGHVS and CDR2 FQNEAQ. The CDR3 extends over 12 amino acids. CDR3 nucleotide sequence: TGTGCCAGCAGACTCGTTTCCGGGGAGCTGTTTTTT. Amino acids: CASRLVSGELFF.

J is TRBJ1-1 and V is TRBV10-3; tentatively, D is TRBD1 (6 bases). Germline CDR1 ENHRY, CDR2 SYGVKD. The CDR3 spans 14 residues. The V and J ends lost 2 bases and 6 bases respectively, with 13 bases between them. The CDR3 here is CAISESGGQAEAFF. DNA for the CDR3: TGTGCCATCAGTGAGAGCGGGGGACAAGCTGAAGCTTTCTTT.

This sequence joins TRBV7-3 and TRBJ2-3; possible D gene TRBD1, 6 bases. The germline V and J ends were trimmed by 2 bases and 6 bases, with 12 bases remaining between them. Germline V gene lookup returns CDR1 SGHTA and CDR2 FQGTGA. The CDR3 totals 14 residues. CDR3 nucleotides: TGTGCCAGCAGCTTATGGGGGCCAAGGGATACGCAGTATTTT. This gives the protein CASSLWGPRDTQYF.

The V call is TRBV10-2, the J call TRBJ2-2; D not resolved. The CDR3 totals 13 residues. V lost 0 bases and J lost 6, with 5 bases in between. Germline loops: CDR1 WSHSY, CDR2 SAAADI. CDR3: CASSESGAGELFF. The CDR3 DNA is TGCGCCAGCAGTGAGTCGGGCGCCGGGGAGCTGTTTTTT.

Written as DNA, the CDR3 is TGCGCCAGCAGCCGAGGACAGGGGACCACCGGGGAGCTGTTTTTT. Translated: CASSRGQGTTGELFF. The chain employs TRBV4-1 and TRBJ2-2, with TRBD1 matching 9 bases. V lost 4 bases, J lost 4 bases, and 4 bases stayed unmatched. The CDR3 runs 15 residues. Germline-derived CDR1 and CDR2 are MGHRA and YSYEKL.

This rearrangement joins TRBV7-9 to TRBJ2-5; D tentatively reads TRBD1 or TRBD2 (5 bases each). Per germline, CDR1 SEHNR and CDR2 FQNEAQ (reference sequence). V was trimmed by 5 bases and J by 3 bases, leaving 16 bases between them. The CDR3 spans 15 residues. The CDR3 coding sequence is TGTGCCAGCAGCAGGGACGCACTCGGGGAAGAGACCCAGTACTTC. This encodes CASSRDALGEETQYF.

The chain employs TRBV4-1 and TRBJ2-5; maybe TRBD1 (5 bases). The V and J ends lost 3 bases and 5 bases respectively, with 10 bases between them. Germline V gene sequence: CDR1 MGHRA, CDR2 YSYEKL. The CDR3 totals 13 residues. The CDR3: CASSQQGVETQYF. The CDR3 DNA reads TGCGCCAGCAGCCAGCAGGGTGTTGAGACCCAGTACTTC.

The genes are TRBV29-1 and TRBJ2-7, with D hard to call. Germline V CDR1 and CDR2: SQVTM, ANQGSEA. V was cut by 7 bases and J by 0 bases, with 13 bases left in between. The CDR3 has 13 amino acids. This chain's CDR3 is CSAGSRNSYEQYF. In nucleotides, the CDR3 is TGCAGCGCTGGCTCGCGGAACTCCTACGAGCAGTACTTC.

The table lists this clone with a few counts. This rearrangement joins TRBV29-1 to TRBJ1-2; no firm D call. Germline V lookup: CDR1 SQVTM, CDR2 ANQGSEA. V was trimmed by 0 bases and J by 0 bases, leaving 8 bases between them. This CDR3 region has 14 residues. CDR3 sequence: CSVEEILANYGYTF. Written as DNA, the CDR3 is TGCAGCGTTGAAGAGATCCTAGCTAACTATGGCTACACCTTC. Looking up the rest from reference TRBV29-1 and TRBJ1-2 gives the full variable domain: SAVISQKPSRDICQRGTSLTIQCQVDSQVTMMFWYRQQPGQSLTLIATANQGSEATYESGFVIDKFPISRPNLTFSTLTVSNMSPEDSSIYLCSVEEILANYGYTFGSGTRLTVV.

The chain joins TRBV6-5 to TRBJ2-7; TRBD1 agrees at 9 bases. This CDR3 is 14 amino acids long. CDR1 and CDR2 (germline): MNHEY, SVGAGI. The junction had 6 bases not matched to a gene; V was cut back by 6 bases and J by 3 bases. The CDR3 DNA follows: TGTGCCAGCAGAACCGGGACAGGGATCTACGAGCAGTACTTC. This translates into CASRTGTGIYEQYF.

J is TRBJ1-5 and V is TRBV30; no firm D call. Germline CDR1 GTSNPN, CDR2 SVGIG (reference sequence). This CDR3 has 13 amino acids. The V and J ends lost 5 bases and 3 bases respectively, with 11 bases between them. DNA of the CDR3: TGTGCCTGGGACCGGGGTAACAATCAGCCCCAGCATTTT. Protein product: CAWDRGNNQPQHF.

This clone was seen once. The CDR3 nucleotides are TGTGCCACCCGTTTCGCCGGGGAGCTGTTTTTT. It codes for CATRFAGELFF. This chain links TRBV27 with TRBJ2-2; D is undetermined. The CDR3 has 11 residues. Trimming removed 10 bases at V and 6 bases at J, with 9 bases between. Per the germline V gene, CDR1 is MNHEY and CDR2 is SMNVEV (reference sequence).

CDR3 sequence reads: CASGLVLAATHNEQFF. CDR3 sequence (DNA): TGTGCTAGTGGTTTGGTTCTAGCGGCTACCCACAATGAGCAGTTCTTC. V usage is TRBV12-5 and J usage is TRBJ2-1; the match to TRBD2 covers 7 bases. J was trimmed by 5 bases and V by 0 bases; bases with no gene match: 7. Germline lookup yields CDR1 LGHNT and CDR2 FRNRAP. CDR3 length: 16 amino acids. Filled out from reference TRBV12-5 and TRBJ2-1, the complete variable domain reads DARVTQTPRHKVTEMGQEVTMRCQPILGHNTVFWYRQTMMQGLELLAYFRNRAPLDDSGMPKDRFSAEMPDATLATLKIQPSEPRDSAVYFCASGLVLAATHNEQFFGPGTRLTVL.

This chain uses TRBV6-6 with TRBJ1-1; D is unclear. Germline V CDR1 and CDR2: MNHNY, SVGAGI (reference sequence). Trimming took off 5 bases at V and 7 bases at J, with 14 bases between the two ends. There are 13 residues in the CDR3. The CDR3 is CASSTGVGDEAFF. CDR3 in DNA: TGTGCCAGCAGTACTGGAGTGGGAGATGAAGCTTTCTTT.

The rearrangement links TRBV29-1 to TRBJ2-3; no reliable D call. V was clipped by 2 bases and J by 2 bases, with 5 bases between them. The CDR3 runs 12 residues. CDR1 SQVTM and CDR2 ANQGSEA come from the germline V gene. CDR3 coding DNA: TGCAGCGTTGAAATACACACAGATACGCAGTATTTT. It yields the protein CSVEIHTDTQYF.

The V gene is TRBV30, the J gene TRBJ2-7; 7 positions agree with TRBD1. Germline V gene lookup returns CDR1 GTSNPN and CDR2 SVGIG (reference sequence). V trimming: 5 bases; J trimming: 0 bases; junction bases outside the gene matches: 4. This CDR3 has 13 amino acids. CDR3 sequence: CAWDRASSYEQYF. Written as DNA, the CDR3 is TGTGCCTGGGACAGGGCTAGCTCCTACGAGCAGTACTTC.

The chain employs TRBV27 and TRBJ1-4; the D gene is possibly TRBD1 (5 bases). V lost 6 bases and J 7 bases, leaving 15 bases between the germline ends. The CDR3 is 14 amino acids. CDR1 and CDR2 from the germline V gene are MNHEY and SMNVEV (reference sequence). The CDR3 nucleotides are TGTGCCAGCAGGTCCGGGGGGTCGGGTGAAAAACTGTTTTTT. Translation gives CASRSGGSGEKLFF.

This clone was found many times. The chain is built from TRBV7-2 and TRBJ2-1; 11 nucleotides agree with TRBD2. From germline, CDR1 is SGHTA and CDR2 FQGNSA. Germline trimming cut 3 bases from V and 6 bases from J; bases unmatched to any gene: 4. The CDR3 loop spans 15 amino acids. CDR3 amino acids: CASSFRTSGSNEQFF. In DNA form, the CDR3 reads TGTGCCAGCAGCTTCCGTACTAGCGGGAGCAATGAGCAGTTCTTC.

In DNA form, the CDR3 reads TGTGCCAGCTCACCACCGGGACAAAAGAACACCATATATTTT. This sequence encodes CASSPPGQKNTIYF. The chain recombines TRBV18 with TRBJ1-3, with a possible D match to TRBD1 (6 bases). V was clipped by 0 bases and J by 7 bases, with 10 bases between them. This CDR3 comprises 14 residues. The germline gives CDR1 KGHSH, CDR2 LQKENI.

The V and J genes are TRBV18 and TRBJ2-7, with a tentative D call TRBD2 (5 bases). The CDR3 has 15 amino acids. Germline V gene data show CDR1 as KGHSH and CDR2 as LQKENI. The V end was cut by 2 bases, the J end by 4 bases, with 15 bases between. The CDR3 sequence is CASSPSGPSGYEQYF. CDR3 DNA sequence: TGTGCCAGCTCACCAAGCGGCCCCTCCGGGTACGAGCAGTACTTC.

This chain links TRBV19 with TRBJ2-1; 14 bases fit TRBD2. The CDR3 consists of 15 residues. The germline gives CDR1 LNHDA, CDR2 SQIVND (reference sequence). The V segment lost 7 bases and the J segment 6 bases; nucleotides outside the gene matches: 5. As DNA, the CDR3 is TGTGCCAGTAATGGACTAGCGGGAGGAACCAATGAGCAGTTCTTC. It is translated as CASNGLAGGTNEQFF. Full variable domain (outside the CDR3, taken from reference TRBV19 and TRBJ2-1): DGGITQSPKYLFRKEGQNVTLSCEQNLNHDAMYWYRQDPGQGLRLIYYSQIVNDFQKGDIAEGYSVSREKKESFPLTVTSAQKNPTAFYLCASNGLAGGTNEQFFGPGTRLTVL.

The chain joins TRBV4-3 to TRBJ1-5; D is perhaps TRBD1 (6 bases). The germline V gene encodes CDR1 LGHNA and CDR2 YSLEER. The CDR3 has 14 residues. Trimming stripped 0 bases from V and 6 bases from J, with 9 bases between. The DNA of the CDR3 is TGCGCCAGCAGCCAAGAACAGGGTCTTCAGCCCCAGCATTTT. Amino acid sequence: CASSQEQGLQPQHF.

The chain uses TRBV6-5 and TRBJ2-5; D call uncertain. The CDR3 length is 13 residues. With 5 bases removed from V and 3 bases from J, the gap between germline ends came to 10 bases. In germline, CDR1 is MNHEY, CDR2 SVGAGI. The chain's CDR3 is CASSPLREETQYF. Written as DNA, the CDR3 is TGTGCCAGCAGTCCCCTCCGGGAAGAGACCCAGTACTTC.

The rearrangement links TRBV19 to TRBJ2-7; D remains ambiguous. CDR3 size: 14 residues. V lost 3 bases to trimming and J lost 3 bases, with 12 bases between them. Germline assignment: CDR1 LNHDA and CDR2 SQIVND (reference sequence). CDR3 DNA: TGTGCCAGTAGTATTGGCCAGGCTGGCTACGAGCAGTACTTC. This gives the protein CASSIGQAGYEQYF.

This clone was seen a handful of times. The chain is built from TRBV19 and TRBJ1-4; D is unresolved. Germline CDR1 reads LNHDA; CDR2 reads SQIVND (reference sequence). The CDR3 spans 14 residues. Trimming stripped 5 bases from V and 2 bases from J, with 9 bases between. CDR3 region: CASSLTATNEKLFF. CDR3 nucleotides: TGTGCCAGTAGTCTAACAGCCACTAATGAAAAACTGTTTTTT.

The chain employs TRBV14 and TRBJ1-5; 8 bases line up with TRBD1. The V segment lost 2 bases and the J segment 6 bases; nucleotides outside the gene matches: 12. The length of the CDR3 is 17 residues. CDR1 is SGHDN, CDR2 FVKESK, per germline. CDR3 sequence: CASSQNGGQGASQPQHF. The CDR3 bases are TGTGCCAGCAGCCAAAATGGCGGTCAGGGGGCTAGTCAGCCCCAGCATTTT. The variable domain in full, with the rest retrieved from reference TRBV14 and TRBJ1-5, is EAGVTQFPSHSVIEKGQTVTLRCDPISGHDNLYWYRRVMGKEIKFLLHFVKESKQDESGMPNNRFLAERTGGTYSTLKVQPAELEDSGVYFCASSQNGGQGASQPQHFGDGTRLSIL.

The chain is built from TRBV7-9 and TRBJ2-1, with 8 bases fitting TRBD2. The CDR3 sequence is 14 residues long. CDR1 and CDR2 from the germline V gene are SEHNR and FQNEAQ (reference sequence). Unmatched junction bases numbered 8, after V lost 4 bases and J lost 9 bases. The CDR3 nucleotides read TGTGCCAGCAGCTCCTCGGGAGGGCCGGGTGAGCAGTTCTTC. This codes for CASSSSGGPGEQFF.

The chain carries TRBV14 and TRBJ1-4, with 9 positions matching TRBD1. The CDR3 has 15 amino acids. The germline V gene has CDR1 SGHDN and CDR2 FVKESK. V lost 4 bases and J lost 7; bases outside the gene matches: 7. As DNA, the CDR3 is TGTGCCAGCAGCCCTTTGGGGACAGGGACTGAAAAACTGTTTTTT. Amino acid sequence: CASSPLGTGTEKLFF.

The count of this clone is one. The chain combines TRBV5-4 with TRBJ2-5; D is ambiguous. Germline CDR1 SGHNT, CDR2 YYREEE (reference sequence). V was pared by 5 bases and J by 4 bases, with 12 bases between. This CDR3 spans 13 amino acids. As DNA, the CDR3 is TGTGCCAGCAGGTTGCAGGATGGAGAGACCCAGTACTTC. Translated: CASRLQDGETQYF.